The 15 T cell receptor beta chains reported below all come from one sample, sequenced in a study of T cell repertoires in cytomegalovirus infection. For these receptors, no antigen is known. TCRdb redid the calling of the reads with MiXCR, one entry per CDR3 protein. The data contain hundreds of thousands of distinct CDR3 sequences, about 31% of them singletons. The source material was cultured CD8+ T cells from PBMCs, sampled from culture after CMV antigen stimulation. The receptors stem from a human donor in good health (CMV status not recorded). Some clones in this sample may be carry-over from other donors' samples.

CDR3 sequence: CASSYGSGGRQEQYV. Here the CDR3 DNA reads TGTGCCAGCAGTTACGGGTCAGGGGGTCGACAGGAGCAGTACGTC. The chain carries TRBV6-2 or TRBV6-3 and TRBJ2-7; TRBD1 agrees at 7 bases. This CDR3 region has 15 residues. Per germline, CDR1 MNHEY and CDR2 SVGEGT. The junction had 11 bases not matched to a gene; V was cut back by 2 bases and J by 7 bases.

This clonotype has a handful of counts. The chain has TRBV7-8 and TRBJ2-2; TRBD1 agrees at 7 bases. This CDR3 has 18 amino acids. V trimming: 4 bases; J trimming: 6 bases; junction bases outside the gene matches: 17. In germline, CDR1 is SGHVS, CDR2 FQNEAQ. CDR3 residues: CASSYRDSFMIGAGELFF. In nucleotides, the CDR3 is TGTGCCAGCAGCTACCGGGACAGCTTTATGATTGGGGCCGGGGAGCTGTTTTTT.

For the CDR3, the DNA is TGCGCCAGCAGCCAAGAGACCCAGGGATACGGCTACACCTTC. Translated, it gives CASSQETQGYGYTF. The J gene is TRBJ1-2, the V gene TRBV4-3; maybe TRBD1 (5 bases). This CDR3 comprises 14 residues. Trimming pared 0 bases from V and 8 bases from J, leaving 13 bases between. Germline lookup yields CDR1 LGHNA and CDR2 YSLEER.

Concerning this clonotype: A single base separates this from a much larger clone, so it may be a read error. This sequence joins TRBV7-9 and TRBJ2-2, with unresolved D. This CDR3 contains 14 residues. Germline CDR1 SEHNR, CDR2 FQNEAQ (reference sequence). DNA of the CDR3: TGTACCAGCAGCTTACGGCAGAACACCGGGGAGCTGTTTTTT. Residues: CTSSLRQNTGELFF.

This clonotype occurred a few times. The limits of the CDR3 on the DNA are not certain, so only TCRdb's listed CDR3 is given. The V call is TRBV12-3 or TRBV12-4, the J call TRBJ2-2; TRBD1 is the table's D call, not checked against the DNA. The CDR3 length equals 14 residues, ends included. The CDR3 sequence: CASSITGGPGSCFF.

A remark on this clonotype: A clone one base away is much larger, so this may be a read error. The chain recombines TRBV12-3 or TRBV12-4 with TRBJ2-3, with D perhaps being TRBD1 or TRBD2 (5 bases each). This CDR3 has 17 residues. V gave up 4 bases and J gave up 5 bases, with 22 bases separating them. In nucleotides, the CDR3 is TGTGCCAGCAGTTCTCCGGGATGGGTGGGGGAAAGAGATACGCAGTATTTT. This gives the protein CASSSPGWVGERDTQYF.

The chain employs TRBV7-9 and TRBJ1-2, with TRBD1 matching over 9 bases. Germline lookup yields CDR1 SEHNR and CDR2 FQNEAQ (reference sequence). V shed 4 bases and J 7 bases; nucleotides not matched to a gene: 7. The CDR3 contains 14 residues. Here the CDR3 reads CASSSADRGFGYTF. The CDR3 bases are TGTGCCAGCAGCTCCGCGGACAGGGGTTTTGGCTACACCTTC.

This rearrangement joins TRBV6-1 to TRBJ2-2; tentative D call: TRBD2 (5 bases). Germline V CDR1 and CDR2: MNHNS, SASEGT. The V gene lost 3 bases and the J gene lost 4 bases, with 12 bases spanning the gap. This CDR3 has 15 amino acids. Written as DNA, the CDR3 is TGTGCCAGCAGTGAGGGAGCCGAACGCACCGGGGAGCTGTTTTTT. This encodes CASSEGAERTGELFF.

The genes are TRBV2 and TRBJ1-4, with unresolved D. This CDR3 contains 16 residues. Looked up from germline, CDR1 is SNHLY and CDR2 is FYNNEI. Trimming cost V 0 bases and J 8 bases, with 16 bases left between them. Here the CDR3 reads CASSEAPLTPREKLFF. CDR3 nucleotides: TGTGCCAGCAGTGAAGCGCCCTTGACCCCCAGAGAAAAACTGTTTTTT.

The chain joins TRBV7-9 to TRBJ1-2; no firm D call. Germline assignment: CDR1 SEHNR and CDR2 FQNEAQ (reference sequence). V gave up 1 base and J gave up 8 bases, with 11 bases separating them. The CDR3 contains 13 residues. CDR3 in amino acids: CASSLVRSEGYTF. The CDR3, as DNA: TGTGCCAGCAGCTTAGTTCGGTCGGAGGGCTACACCTTC.

This clonotype came up a few times. The genes are TRBV7-2 and TRBJ2-3, with 16 bases lining up with TRBD2. CDR1 SGHTA and CDR2 FQGNSA come from the germline V gene. The CDR3 has 19 residues. After removal of 6 bases from V and 3 bases from J, the junction contained 12 bases not matched to a gene. DNA of the CDR3: TGTGCCAGCAGTCACAGGGGGACTAGCGGGGGGGCAAAGACAGATACGCAGTATTTT. Its translation is CASSHRGTSGGAKTDTQYF. The full variable domain, in which reference TRBV7-2 and TRBJ2-3 provide the parts outside the CDR3, is GAGVSQSPSNKVTEKGKDVELRCDPISGHTALYWYRQSLGQGLEFLIYFQGNSAPDKSGLPSDRFSAERTGGSVSTLTIQRTQQEDSAVYLCASSHRGTSGGAKTDTQYFGPGTRLTVL.

The table lists this clonotype with a few counts. CDR3: CASLGGNTGELFF. Written as DNA, the CDR3 is TGTGCCAGCCTGGGGGGGAACACCGGGGAGCTGTTTTTT. The V gene is TRBV27, the J gene TRBJ2-2; a possible D gene is TRBD2 (6 bases). Trimming left V 8 bases short and J 1 base short, with 8 bases between. The CDR3 runs 13 residues. The germline V gene has CDR1 MNHEY and CDR2 SMNVEV (reference sequence).

This chain joins TRBV5-4 and TRBJ2-7, with D perhaps matching TRBD2 (6 bases). The germline V gene has CDR1 SGHNT and CDR2 YYREEE (reference sequence). The CDR3 has 15 residues. Trimming took 7 bases from V and 5 from J, leaving 22 bases between them. For the CDR3, the DNA is TGTGCCAGCCGAGGCGAGGGAAGGAGGGGAGACGAGCAGTACTTC. Its translation: CASRGEGRRGDEQYF.

The chain is built from TRBV6-6 and TRBJ1-1; 8 positions match TRBD1. V gave up 5 bases and J gave up 11 bases; unmatched junction bases: 4. CDR3 length equals 11 residues. Germline V lookup: CDR1 MNHNY, CDR2 SVGAGI (reference sequence). CDR3 amino acids: CASSTTGDAFF. CDR3 DNA: TGTGCCAGCAGTACGACAGGGGACGCTTTCTTT.

This clonotype is categorized as medium-sized. This chain uses TRBV7-2 with TRBJ2-7, with 7 bases that match TRBD1. J gave up 0 bases and V 1 base, and 3 bases lay outside the gene matches. The germline V gene has CDR1 SGHTA and CDR2 FQGNSA. CDR3 length: 15 amino acids. The CDR3 sequence: CASSLGPGGSYEQYV. The CDR3 DNA reads TGTGCCAGCAGCTTAGGCCCAGGGGGCTCCTACGAGCAGTACGTC.